This is a list of T cell receptor beta chains from one sample in a study of shared clonotypes between healthy human individuals. Profiling relied on immunoSEQ multiplex PCR, and the TCRdb table lists in-frame clones only, not all of them. The sample holds roughly 1,600,000 clones, 97% to 99% seen once. Sequenced: naive CD4+ T cells sorted from blood. These receptors all come from a man in his thirties or forties in good health. The CDR3 runs from the conserved cysteine through the conserved F or W. D genes are given only for firm matches. Clone size is not always given. Where it is, it says once, few, many or a class for expanded clones.

J gene,V gene,D gene,clone size,CDR3 DNA,CDR3 protein
TRBJ2-7,TRBV2,NA,NA,TGTGCCAGCAGCTCCGGCCCAACCCCACTTTACGAGCAGTACTTC,CASSSGPTPLYEQYF
TRBJ2-2,TRBV9,TRBD2,NA,TGTGCCAGCAAGGGCGTGGGACTAGCGGTACTGGGCACCGGGGAGCTGTTTTTT,CASKGVGLAVLGTGELFF
TRBJ1-4,TRBV6-1,TRBD1,NA,TGTGCCAGCATCCGGGACAGTAATGAAAAACTGTTTTTT,CASIRDSNEKLFF
TRBJ2-2,TRBV7-3,NA,NA,TGTGCCAGCAGCATCAAGCAGGGTCCCGGGGAGCTGTTTTTT,CASSIKQGPGELFF
TRBJ2-3,TRBV30,TRBD2,NA,TGTGCTCGGACTAGCGGGACTCGTTCCACAGATACGCAGTATTTT,CARTSGTRSTDTQYF
TRBJ1-2,TRBV28,TRBD1,NA,TGTGCCAGCAGTCCGGGACAGCAGGGTGGCTACACCTTC,CASSPGQQGGYTF
TRBJ1-5,TRBV28,NA,NA,TGTGCCAGCTACTCGTTATTTAGCAATCAGCCCCAGCATTTT,CASYSLFSNQPQHF
TRBJ2-3,TRBV28,NA,once,TGTGCCAGCAGTCCCCCTAGCACAGATACGCAGTATTTT,CASSPPSTDTQYF
TRBJ2-2,TRBV4-1,TRBD2,once,TGCGCCAGCAGCCAAGAACCTAGCGGGGCGAACACCGGGGAGCTGTTTTTT,CASSQEPSGANTGELFF
TRBJ2-7,TRBV5-1,NA,NA,TGCGCCAGCAGCTCGGACTACGAGCAGTACTTC,CASSSDYEQYF
TRBJ1-5,TRBV27,NA,NA,TGTGCCAGCAGTCCCGACAGGTTTGGGAATCAGCCCCAGCATTTT,CASSPDRFGNQPQHF
TRBJ2-7,TRBV18,TRBD2,NA,TGTGCCAGCTCACATCTAGCGGGAGGTCCGGATACCGAGCAGTACTTC,CASSHLAGGPDTEQYF
TRBJ2-1,TRBV7-2,TRBD1,NA,TGTGCCAGCAGCTTCCGACAGGGTAAGAATGAGCAGTTCTTC,CASSFRQGKNEQFF
TRBJ2-1,TRBV7-3,TRBD2,NA,TGTGCCAGCAGCTCCGGGGGACTAGTAGGATTCAATGAGCAGTTCTTC,CASSSGGLVGFNEQFF
TRBJ1-5,TRBV19,NA,NA,TGTGCCAGTAGTATAAGCCGAAATCAGCCCCAGCATTTT,CASSISRNQPQHF
TRBJ2-7,TRBV12-5,TRBD2,NA,TGTGCTAGTGGTTTGCAAACTAGCGGGACCTACTCCTACGAGCAGTACTTC,CASGLQTSGTYSYEQYF
TRBJ2-5,TRBV4-1,TRBD2,NA,TGCGCCAGCAGCCAAGAAGGACTAGCCCAAGAGACCCAGTACTTC,CASSQEGLAQETQYF
TRBJ2-1,TRBV7-8,NA,NA,TGTGCCAGCAGGTTCCTCCGGGACATTTCTCCCTACAATGAGCAGTTCTTC,CASRFLRDISPYNEQFF
TRBJ2-2,TRBV6-5,TRBD1,NA,TGTGCCAGCAGTTACACAGGGGCGACGAACACCGGGGAGCTGTTTTTT,CASSYTGATNTGELFF
TRBJ2-5,TRBV7-2,NA,NA,TGTGCCAGCAGCTTACGCATGGGGGGAGAGACCCAGTACTTC,CASSLRMGGETQYF
TRBJ2-2,TRBV30,NA,NA,TGTGCCTGGAGTCCATCAGGGAGTCGGGAGCTGTTTTTT,CAWSPSGSRELFF
TRBJ1-1,TRBV19,TRBD1,NA,TGTGCCAGTAAGGGGGCGGACAGAGCATCCACTGAAGCTTTCTTT,CASKGADRASTEAFF
TRBJ2-3,TRBV18,NA,NA,TGTGCCAGCTCACCAGAACAGGTAATATCATGCACAGATACGCAGTATTTT,CASSPEQVISCTDTQYF
TRBJ2-3,TRBV13,NA,NA,TGTGCCAGCAGCCGGACAGAAGACACAGATACGCAGTATTTT,CASSRTEDTDTQYF
TRBJ1-1,TRBV28,TRBD1,NA,TGTGCCAGCAGGACAGGGGGCGTGAACACTGAAGCTTTCTTT,CASRTGGVNTEAFF
TRBJ1-2,TRBV4-2,TRBD1,once,TGTGCCAGCAGCCAGCCTATTACCCGGACAGGGGGCCTTGTTGGCTACACCTTC,CASSQPITRTGGLVGYTF
TRBJ2-4,TRBV5-1,TRBD2,NA,TGCGCCAGCAGCTTTGGGCTAGCGGGAGGGTTAGCCAAAAACATTCAGTACTTC,CASSFGLAGGLAKNIQYF
TRBJ2-3,TRBV5-1,NA,NA,TGCGCCAGCAGCGGGGCCCAGACCACAGATACGCAGTATTTT,CASSGAQTTDTQYF
TRBJ2-5,TRBV18,TRBD1,NA,TGTGCCAGCTCACCACCGCAACAGGGGGCCGGAGAGACCCAGTACTTC,CASSPPQQGAGETQYF
TRBJ1-2,TRBV5-1,TRBD1,NA,TGCGCCAGCAGCGAACCTCCGGGACAGGGGGCTGGCTACACCTTC,CASSEPPGQGAGYTF
TRBJ1-5,TRBV6-5,NA,NA,TGTGCCAGCAGTTACTCGAGGGACAGCAATCAGCCCCAGCATTTT,CASSYSRDSNQPQHF
TRBJ2-7,TRBV10-3,TRBD1,NA,TGTGCCATTACGGACAGGGGATCCTACGAGCAGTACTTC,CAITDRGSYEQYF
TRBJ1-3,TRBV5-1,NA,NA,TGCGCCAGCAGCCCGGACGGTGGAGGAAACACCATATATTTT,CASSPDGGGNTIYF
TRBJ1-2,TRBV28,NA,NA,TGTGCCAGCCGCCTCGGGGGGATCTATGGCTACACCTTC,CASRLGGIYGYTF
TRBJ2-5,TRBV6-5,NA,NA,TGTGCCAGCAGTCTAGGAGAGACCCAGTACTTC,CASSLGETQYF
TRBJ2-2,TRBV7-2,NA,NA,TGTGCCAGCAGCTTAGCGAGAACCGGGGAGCTGTTTTTT,CASSLARTGELFF
TRBJ2-1,TRBV9,NA,NA,TGTGCCAGCAGCGTAGGCCCCCGAGGGACCTTAGACGATGAGCAGTTCTTC,CASSVGPRGTLDDEQFF
TRBJ2-1,TRBV30,NA,NA,TGTGCCTGGAGTAAGACCGGGTCCGTATGGGTAGAGCAGTTCTTC,CAWSKTGSVWVEQFF
TRBJ2-2,TRBV19,NA,NA,TGTGCCAGTAGTATAGCGAGGGTCGGGGGTGTTGCCGGGGAGCTGTTTTTT,CASSIARVGGVAGELFF
TRBJ1-1,TRBV5-1,NA,NA,TGCGCCAGCAGCTTGGACAGCAACACTGAAGCTTTCTTT,CASSLDSNTEAFF
TRBJ2-3,TRBV27,NA,NA,TGTGCCAGCAGTCTTGGCGTCGCCCTAGGGGATACGCAGTATTTT,CASSLGVALGDTQYF
TRBJ1-5,TRBV5-4,NA,NA,TGTGCCAGCAGCTTGGACCATCAGCCCCAGCATTTT,CASSLDHQPQHF
TRBJ2-4,TRBV7-9,NA,NA,TGTGCCAGCAGTTCGCCCGGGGGGCCGAGGGGCATTCAGTACTTC,CASSSPGGPRGIQYF
TRBJ1-3,TRBV7-2,NA,NA,TGTGCCAGCAGCTTGGGGGACTCTGGAAACACCATATATTTT,CASSLGDSGNTIYF
TRBJ2-1,TRBV6-5,NA,once,TGTGCCAGCCTGGGACTTCTAGATGAGCAGTTCTTC,CASLGLLDEQFF
TRBJ1-4,TRBV19,TRBD1,NA,TGTGCCAGTAGTATGCTCGGCCCACAGGGGTTTAATGAAAAACTGTTTTTT,CASSMLGPQGFNEKLFF